These T cell receptor beta chains were read from a single sample in a study of immune cell composition in non-small cell lung cancer. Data came from immunoSEQ multiplex PCR; TCRdb stores just in-frame clones and leaves some out. The sample consists of about 3,100 clones, about 82% of them appearing once. The sample comprised lung tumor tissue. The receptors were gathered from a human donor with non-small cell lung cancer. The CDR3 runs from the conserved cysteine through the conserved F or W. A D gene is named only where the DNA matches it firmly. Expanded clones are given a class, and other clones once, few, many or no size at all.

d_call j_call v_call clone_size cdr3_aa cdr3_nt
. TRBJ1-1 TRBV5-1 . CASSPGGLGGTEAFF TGCGCCAGCAGCCCGGGGGGCCTGGGGGGAACTGAAGCTTTCTTT
. TRBJ1-5 TRBV6-1 . CASSEMGPGGEPQHF TGTGCCAGCAGTGAAATGGGCCCCGGAGGAGAACCCCAGCATTTT
TRBD1 TRBJ1-2 TRBV6-7 . CASSGSDRGDSYGYTF TGTGCCAGCAGCGGATCGGACAGGGGAGATTCCTATGGCTACACCTTC
. TRBJ2-7 TRBV19 . CASTNPRGEQYF TGTGCCAGTACCAATCCCAGGGGCGAGCAGTACTTC
TRBD1 TRBJ2-1 TRBV19 . CASSLLSGQGYNEQFF TGTGCCAGTAGTCTCCTTTCGGGACAGGGTTACAATGAGCAGTTCTTC
. TRBJ2-3 TRBV10-3 . CAISESYRGTTDTQYF TGTGCCATCAGTGAGTCGTATCGCGGGACCACAGATACGCAGTATTTT
. TRBJ2-3 TRBV10-3 . CAISGQGSTDTQYF TGTGCCATCAGTGGGCAGGGGAGCACAGATACGCAGTATTTT
. TRBJ1-4 TRBV5-5 . CASSLDPGSPTNEKLFF TGTGCCAGCAGCTTGGATCCAGGAAGTCCAACTAATGAAAAACTGTTTTTT
. TRBJ1-2 TRBV19 . CASSTKTDTNYGYTF TGTGCCAGTAGTACCAAGACAGACACCAACTATGGCTACACCTTC
. TRBJ2-1 TRBV7-9 . CASSSVSAIYNEQFF TGTGCCAGCAGCTCCGTGTCCGCTATCTACAATGAGCAGTTCTTC
. TRBJ1-6 TRBV25-1 . CASSEKGNSPLHF TGTGCCAGCAGTGAAAAGGGGAATTCACCCCTCCACTTT
TRBD1 TRBJ1-2 TRBV29-1 . CSVLTGQGLGNGYTF TGCAGCGTTTTGACGGGACAGGGGTTAGGGAATGGCTACACCTTC
TRBD2 TRBJ2-5 TRBV5-1 . CASSRGDSTAGETQYF TGCGCCAGCAGCCGGGGGGACTCTACGGCGGGGGAGACCCAGTACTTC
TRBD1 TRBJ2-5 TRBV7-9 once CASSQTGVQETQYF TGTGCCAGCAGCCAAACAGGGGTACAAGAGACCCAGTACTTC
. TRBJ1-2 TRBV19 . CASSIRANYGYTF TGTGCCAGTAGTATCCGGGCTAACTATGGCTACACCTTC
TRBD2 TRBJ2-3 TRBV6-5 . CASSSRLAGNTDTQYF TGTGCCAGCAGTTCCCGACTAGCGGGGAACACAGATACGCAGTATTTT
TRBD2 TRBJ2-5 TRBV5-3 . CARSLSGLAGEETQYF TGTGCCAGAAGCTTGTCGGGCCTAGCGGGAGAAGAGACCCAGTACTTC
. TRBJ1-4 TRBV19 . CASSIVEGNEKLFF TGTGCCAGTAGTATAGTGGAGGGTAATGAAAAACTGTTTTTT
TRBD2 TRBJ2-7 TRBV7-2 . CASSPWTSYEQYF TGTGCCAGCAGCCCGTGGACTAGCTACGAGCAGTACTTC
TRBD1 TRBJ2-2 TRBV30 . CAWSVLGTGGPGELFF TGTGCCTGGAGTGTTTTGGGGACAGGGGGGCCCGGGGAGCTGTTTTTT
TRBD2 TRBJ2-2 TRBV10-1 . CASFGGAGETGELFF TGCGCCAGTTTCGGTGGAGCGGGAGAAACCGGGGAGCTGTTTTTT
TRBD2 TRBJ2-7 TRBV27 . CASSLRGVNSYEQYF TGTGCCAGCAGTTTACGGGGGGTTAACTCCTACGAGCAGTACTTC
TRBD1 TRBJ1-3 TRBV6-6 . CATSGTGLSGNTIYF TGTGCCACCTCCGGGACAGGCCTCTCTGGAAACACCATATATTTT
. TRBJ1-1 TRBV29-1 . CSVTRGTEAFF TGCAGCGTCACACGGGGAACTGAAGCTTTCTTT
TRBD1 TRBJ1-1 TRBV29-1 . CSAVVGTGGTEAFF TGCAGCGCTGTTGTAGGGACAGGGGGAACTGAAGCTTTCTTT
TRBD1 TRBJ2-5 TRBV29-1 . CSADRGSGETQYF TGCAGCGCTGACAGGGGGTCGGGGGAGACCCAGTACTTC
TRBD2 TRBJ2-3 TRBV4-3 . CASSQGGTSPSTDTQYF TGCGCCAGCAGCCAAGGGGGGACTAGCCCCAGCACAGATACGCAGTATTTT
TRBD1 TRBJ2-1 TRBV27 . CASSSTGGNYNEQFF TGTGCCAGCAGTTCCACAGGGGGAAACTACAATGAGCAGTTCTTC
. TRBJ1-1 TRBV7-8 . CASSLLTGTEAFF TGTGCCAGCAGCTTACTCACGGGCACTGAAGCTTTCTTT
. TRBJ2-5 TRBV11-3 . CASSLGQGPREETQYF TGTGCCAGCAGTTTAGGTCAGGGGCCGAGGGAAGAGACCCAGTACTTC
. TRBJ1-4 TRBV5-1 once CASSLTSGRREKLFF TGCGCCAGCAGCTTGACCTCGGGGAGGCGTGAAAAACTGTTTTTT